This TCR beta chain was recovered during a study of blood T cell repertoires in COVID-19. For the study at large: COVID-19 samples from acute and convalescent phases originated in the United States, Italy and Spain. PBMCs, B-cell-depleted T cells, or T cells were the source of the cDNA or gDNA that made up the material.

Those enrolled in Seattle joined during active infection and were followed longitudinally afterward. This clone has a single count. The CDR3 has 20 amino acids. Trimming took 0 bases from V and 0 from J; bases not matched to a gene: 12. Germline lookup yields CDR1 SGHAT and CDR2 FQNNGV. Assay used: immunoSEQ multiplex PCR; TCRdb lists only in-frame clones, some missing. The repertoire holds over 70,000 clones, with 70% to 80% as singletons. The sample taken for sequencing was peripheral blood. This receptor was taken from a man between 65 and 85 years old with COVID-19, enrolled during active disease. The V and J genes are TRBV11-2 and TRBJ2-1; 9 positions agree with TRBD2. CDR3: CASSLEASGIFSSSYNEQFF. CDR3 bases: TGTGCCAGCAGCTTAGAGGCTAGCGGGATCTTTTCGAGCTCCTACAATGAGCAGTTCTTC.